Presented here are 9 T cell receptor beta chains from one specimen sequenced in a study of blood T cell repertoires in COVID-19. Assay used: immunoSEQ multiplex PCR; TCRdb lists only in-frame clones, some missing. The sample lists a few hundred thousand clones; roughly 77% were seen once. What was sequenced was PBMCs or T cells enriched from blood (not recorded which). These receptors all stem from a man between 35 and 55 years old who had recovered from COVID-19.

In DNA, the CDR3 is TGTGCCAGCAGCCGTTCTGGGACAGTTGAAGGCCCAAAGCATTTT. Translation: CASSRSGTVEGPKHF. The V call is TRBV7-9, the J call TRBJ1-5; 7 bases line up with TRBD1. Unmatched junction bases numbered 18, after V lost 5 bases and J lost 14 bases. CDR3 size: 15 residues. CDR1 is SEHNR, CDR2 FQNEAQ, per germline (reference sequence).

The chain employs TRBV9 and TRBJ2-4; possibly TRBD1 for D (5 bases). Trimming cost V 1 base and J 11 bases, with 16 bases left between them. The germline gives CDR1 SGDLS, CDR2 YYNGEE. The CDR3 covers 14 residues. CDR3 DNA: TGTGCCAGCAGCGTAAGTCTGGACACAGCCGTTCAGTACTTC. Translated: CASSVSLDTAVQYF.

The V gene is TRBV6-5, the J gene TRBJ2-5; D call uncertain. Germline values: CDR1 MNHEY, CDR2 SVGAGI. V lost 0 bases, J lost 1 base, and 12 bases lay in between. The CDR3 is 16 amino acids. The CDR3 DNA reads TGTGCCAGCAGTTACTCGAGCCAAGCGTCCCAAGAGACCCAGTACTTC. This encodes CASSYSSQASQETQYF.

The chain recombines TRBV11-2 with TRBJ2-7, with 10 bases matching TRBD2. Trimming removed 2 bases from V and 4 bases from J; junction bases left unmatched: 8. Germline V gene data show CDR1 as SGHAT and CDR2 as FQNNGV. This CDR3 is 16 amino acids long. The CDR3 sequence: CASSLRQLAGVYEQYF. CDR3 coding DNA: TGTGCCAGCAGCTTACGGCAGCTAGCGGGAGTGTACGAGCAGTACTTC.

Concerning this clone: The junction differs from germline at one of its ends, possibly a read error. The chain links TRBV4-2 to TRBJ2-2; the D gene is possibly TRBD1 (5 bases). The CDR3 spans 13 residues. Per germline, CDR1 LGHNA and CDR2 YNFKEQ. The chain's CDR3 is CASSAGNPGELFF. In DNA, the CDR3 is TGTGCCAGCAGCGCAGGGAACCCCGGGGAGCTGTTTTTT.

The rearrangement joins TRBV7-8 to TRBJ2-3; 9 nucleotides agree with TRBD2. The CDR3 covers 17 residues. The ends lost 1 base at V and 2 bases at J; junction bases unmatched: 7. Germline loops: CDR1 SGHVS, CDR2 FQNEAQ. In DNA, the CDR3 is TGTGCCAGCAGCTTAGGCCGCCTAGCGGGAACCACAGATACGCAGTATTTT. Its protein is CASSLGRLAGTTDTQYF.

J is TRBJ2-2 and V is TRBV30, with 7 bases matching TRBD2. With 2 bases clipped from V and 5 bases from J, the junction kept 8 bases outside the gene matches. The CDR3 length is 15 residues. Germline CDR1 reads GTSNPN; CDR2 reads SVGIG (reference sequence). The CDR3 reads CAWSPAGRRTGELFF. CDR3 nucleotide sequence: TGTGCCTGGAGTCCAGCGGGAAGGCGAACCGGGGAGCTGTTTTTT.

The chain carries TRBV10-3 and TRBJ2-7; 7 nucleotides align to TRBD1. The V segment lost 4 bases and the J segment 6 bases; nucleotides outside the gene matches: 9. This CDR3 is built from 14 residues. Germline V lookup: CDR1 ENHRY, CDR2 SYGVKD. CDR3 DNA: TGTGCCATCAGTGGACAGGGAACCCCGGGCGAGCAGTACTTC. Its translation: CAISGQGTPGEQYF.

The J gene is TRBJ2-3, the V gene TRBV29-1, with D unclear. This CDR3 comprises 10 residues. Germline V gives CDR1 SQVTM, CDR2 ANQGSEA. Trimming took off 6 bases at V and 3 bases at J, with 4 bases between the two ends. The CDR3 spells CSVRTDTQYF. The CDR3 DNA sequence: TGCAGCGTCCGGACAGATACGCAGTATTTT.